The clone carrying this TCR beta chain appeared a single time. Its antigen is currently unknown. This entry belongs to a study of T cell responses to AZD1222 COVID-19 vaccine. General study findings and limits: Vaccination with two AZD1222 doses was followed by a rise in Spike-specific TCR breadth and depth. Females made up more of the donors, who were largely white British, and clonal diversity may have come out too low. The reported proportion of spike-specific TCRs targeting unmutated variant regions was nearly half.

Produced via immunoSEQ multiplex PCR; TCRdb's table is partial and in-frame only. Of under 150,000 clones detected, approximately 78% appear once; the ten largest clones hold about 4%. The sequencing used peripheral blood, collected on day 0 of MenACWY control vaccination. The clonotype was recovered from an adult in good health.

The CDR3 reads CASSTGVNTGELFF. CDR3 in DNA: TGCGCCAGCAGTACAGGAGTCAACACCGGGGAGCTGTTTTTT. The rearrangement joins TRBV10-2 to TRBJ2-2; tentatively, D is TRBD1 (5 bases). The CDR3 spans 14 residues. Trimming removed 5 bases at V and 2 bases at J, with 9 bases between. Germline lookup yields CDR1 WSHSY and CDR2 SAAADI.